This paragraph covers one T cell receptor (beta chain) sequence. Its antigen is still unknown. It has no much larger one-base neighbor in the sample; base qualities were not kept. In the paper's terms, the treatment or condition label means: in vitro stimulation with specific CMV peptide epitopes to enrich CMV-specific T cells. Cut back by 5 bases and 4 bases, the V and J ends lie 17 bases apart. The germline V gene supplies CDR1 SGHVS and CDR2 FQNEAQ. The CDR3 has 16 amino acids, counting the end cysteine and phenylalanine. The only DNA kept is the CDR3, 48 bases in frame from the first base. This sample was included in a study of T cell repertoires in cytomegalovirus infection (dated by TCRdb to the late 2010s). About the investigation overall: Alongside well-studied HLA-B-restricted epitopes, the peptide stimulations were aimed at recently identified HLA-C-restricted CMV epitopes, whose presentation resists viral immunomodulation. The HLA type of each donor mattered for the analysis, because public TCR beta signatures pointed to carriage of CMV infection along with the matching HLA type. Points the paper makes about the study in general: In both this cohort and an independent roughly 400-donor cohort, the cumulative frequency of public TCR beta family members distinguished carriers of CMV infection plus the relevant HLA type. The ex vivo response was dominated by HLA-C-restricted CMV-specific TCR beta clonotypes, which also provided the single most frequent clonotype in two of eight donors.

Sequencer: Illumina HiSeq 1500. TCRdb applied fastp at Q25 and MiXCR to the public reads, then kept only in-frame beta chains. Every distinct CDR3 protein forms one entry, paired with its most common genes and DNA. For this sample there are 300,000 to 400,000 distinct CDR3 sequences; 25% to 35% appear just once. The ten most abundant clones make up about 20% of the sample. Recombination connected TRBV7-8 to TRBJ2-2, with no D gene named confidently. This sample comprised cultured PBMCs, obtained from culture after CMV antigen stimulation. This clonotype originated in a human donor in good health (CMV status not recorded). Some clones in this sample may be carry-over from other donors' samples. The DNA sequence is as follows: TGTGCCAGCAGCCCATTTAGGGTCAGCGTCACCGGGGAGCTGTTTTTT. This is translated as CASSPFRVSVTGELFF.